This T cell receptor beta chain comes out of a study of blood T cell repertoires in COVID-19. For the study at large: The analysed material was cDNA or gDNA that came from T cells, B-cell-depleted T cells, or PBMCs.

Living in about two dozen US areas, the participants were between roughly 18 and 95 years of age. Clinical history reported by participants formed the basis on which cohorts were assigned. From germline, CDR1 is LGHDT and CDR2 YNNKEL (reference sequence). The CDR3 runs to 18 residues. Trimming cost V 2 bases and J 5 bases, with 23 bases left between them. Under the authors' procedure: Scientists estimated how many nucleated cells there were by amplifying reference gene primers. The assay was immunoSEQ multiplex PCR, and TCRdb's table has in-frame clones only and misses some. The V and J calls and clone size are taken from that table; D and trimming were inferred from the DNA. Found here are about 250,000 clones, around 90% of them singletons; the top ten hold about 1.6%.

This rearrangement joins TRBV3-1 (or the pseudogene TRBV3-2) to TRBJ2-3, with TRBD2 as a possible D gene (5 bases). Sequencing input: PBMCs or T cells enriched from blood (not recorded which). The TCR was taken from a woman between 45 and 65 years old who had recovered from COVID-19. CDR3 amino acids: CASSQLDWERNLQDTQYF. CDR3 in DNA: TGTGCCAGCAGCCAACTAGACTGGGAGCGGAACCTCCAAGATACGCAGTATTTT.